The source of this T cell receptor beta chain is a study of OX40 agonist ivuxolimab in advanced cancers. CDR1 LNHDA and CDR2 SQIVND come from the germline V gene (reference sequence). This CDR3 comprises 14 residues. V shed 4 bases and J shed 4 bases, with 11 bases lying between them. Clones were sequenced by immunoSEQ multiplex PCR, and TCRdb holds only the in-frame ones, with some missing. Of roughly 92,000 clones detected, roughly 89% appear once; the ten largest clones hold around 0.16%. The clonotype comes from an adult with an advanced solid tumor such as melanoma, head and neck, liver or kidney cancer. This specimen was CD4+ or CD8+ T cells sorted from blood, taken in a trial of the OX40 agonist ivuxolimab. The rearrangement joins TRBV19 to TRBJ1-5; the D is unclear. For the CDR3, the DNA is TGTGCCAGTAGTAAGAGGGCAGGTAATCAGCCCCAGCATTTT. This encodes CASSKRAGNQPQHF.